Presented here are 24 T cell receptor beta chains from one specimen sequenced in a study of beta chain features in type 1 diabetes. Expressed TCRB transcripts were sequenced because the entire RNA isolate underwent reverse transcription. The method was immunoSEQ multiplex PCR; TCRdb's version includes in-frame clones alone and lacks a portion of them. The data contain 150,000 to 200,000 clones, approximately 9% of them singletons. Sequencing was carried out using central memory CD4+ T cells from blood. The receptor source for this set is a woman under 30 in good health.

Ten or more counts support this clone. DNA of the CDR3: TGTGCCAGCAGTTACTCGTCCCAGGGAGGGCCCCAGCATTTT. Its translation: CASSYSSQGGPQHF. The J gene is TRBJ1-5, the V gene TRBV6-6; D possibly corresponds to TRBD1 (5 bases). CDR1 MNHNY and CDR2 SVGAGI come from the germline V gene (reference sequence). The CDR3 runs 14 residues. V lost 0 bases and J lost 9, with 12 bases in between.

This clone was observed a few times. CDR3 amino acids: CASSRGTANTGELFF. Written as DNA, the CDR3 is TGTGCCAGCAGCCGGGGGACAGCGAACACCGGGGAGCTGTTTTTT. The chain joins TRBV7-8 to TRBJ2-2; D is possibly TRBD1 (7 bases). Germline CDR1 and CDR2: SGHVS and FQNEAQ. The germline V and J ends were trimmed by 5 bases and 0 bases, with 10 bases remaining between them. This CDR3 comprises 15 residues.

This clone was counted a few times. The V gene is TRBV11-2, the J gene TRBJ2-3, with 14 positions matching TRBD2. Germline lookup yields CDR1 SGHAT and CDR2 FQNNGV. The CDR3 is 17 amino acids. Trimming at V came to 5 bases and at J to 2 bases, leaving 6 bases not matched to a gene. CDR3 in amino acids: CASSLWGLAGVTDTQYF. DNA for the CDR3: TGTGCCAGCAGCCTCTGGGGACTAGCGGGAGTCACAGATACGCAGTATTTT.

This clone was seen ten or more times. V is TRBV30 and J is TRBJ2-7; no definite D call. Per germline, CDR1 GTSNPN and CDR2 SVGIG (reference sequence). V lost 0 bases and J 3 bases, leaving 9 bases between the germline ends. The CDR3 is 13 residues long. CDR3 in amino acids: CAWSVGGDYEQYF. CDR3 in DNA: TGTGCCTGGAGTGTAGGTGGAGACTACGAGCAGTACTTC. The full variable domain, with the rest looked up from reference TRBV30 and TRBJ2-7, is SQTIHQWPATLVQPVGSPLSLECTVEGTSNPNLYWYRQAAGRGLQLLFYSVGIGQISSEVPQNLSASRPQDRQFILSSKKLLLSDSGFYLCAWSVGGDYEQYFGPGTRLTVT.

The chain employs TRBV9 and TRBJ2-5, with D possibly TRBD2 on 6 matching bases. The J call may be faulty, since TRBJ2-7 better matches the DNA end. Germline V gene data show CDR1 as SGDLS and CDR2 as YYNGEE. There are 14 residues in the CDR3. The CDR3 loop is CASSVDGRSYEQYF. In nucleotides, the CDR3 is TGTGCCAGCAGCGTAGACGGGAGATCCTACGAGCAGTACTTC.

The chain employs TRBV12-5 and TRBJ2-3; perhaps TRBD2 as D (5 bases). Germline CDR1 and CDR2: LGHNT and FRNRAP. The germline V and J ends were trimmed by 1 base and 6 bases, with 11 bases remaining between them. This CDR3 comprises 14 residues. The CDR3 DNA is TGTGCTAGTGGTTTGGAAGGGAGAACGGATACGCAGTATTTT. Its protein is CASGLEGRTDTQYF.

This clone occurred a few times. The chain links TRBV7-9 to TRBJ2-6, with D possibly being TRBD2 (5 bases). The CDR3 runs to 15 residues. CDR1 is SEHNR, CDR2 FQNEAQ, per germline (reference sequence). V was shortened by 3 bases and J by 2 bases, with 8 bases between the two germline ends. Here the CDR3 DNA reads TGTGCCAGCAGCTTCAGCGGCACTGGGGCCAACGTCCTGACTTTC. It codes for CASSFSGTGANVLTF.

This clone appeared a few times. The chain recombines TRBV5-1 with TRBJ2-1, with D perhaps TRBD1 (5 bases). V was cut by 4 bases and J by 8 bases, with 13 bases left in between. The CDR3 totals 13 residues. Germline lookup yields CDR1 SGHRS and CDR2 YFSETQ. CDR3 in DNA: TGCGCCAGCAGCCAAAGGGGTCGGGATGAGCAGTTCTTC. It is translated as CASSQRGRDEQFF.

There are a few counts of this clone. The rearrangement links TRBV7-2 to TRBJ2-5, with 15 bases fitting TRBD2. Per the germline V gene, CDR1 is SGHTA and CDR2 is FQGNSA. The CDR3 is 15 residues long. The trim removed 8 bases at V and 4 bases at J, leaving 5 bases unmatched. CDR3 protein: CASGTSGGRGETQYF. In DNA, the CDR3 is TGTGCCAGCGGGACTAGCGGGGGGAGAGGAGAGACCCAGTACTTC.

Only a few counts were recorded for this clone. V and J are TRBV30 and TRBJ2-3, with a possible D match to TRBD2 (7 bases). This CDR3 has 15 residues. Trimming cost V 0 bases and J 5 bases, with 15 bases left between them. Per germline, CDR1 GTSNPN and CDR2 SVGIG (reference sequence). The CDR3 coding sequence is TGTGCCTGGAGTGTAGTGGGGGGGCAGGGAGATACGCAGTATTTT. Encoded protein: CAWSVVGGQGDTQYF.

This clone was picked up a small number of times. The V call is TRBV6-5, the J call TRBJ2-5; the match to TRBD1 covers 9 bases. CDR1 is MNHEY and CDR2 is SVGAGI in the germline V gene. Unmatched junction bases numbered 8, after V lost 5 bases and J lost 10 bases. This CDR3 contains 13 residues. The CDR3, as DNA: TGTGCCAGCAGTGAAACAGACAGGGGGATCCAGTACTTC. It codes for CASSETDRGIQYF.

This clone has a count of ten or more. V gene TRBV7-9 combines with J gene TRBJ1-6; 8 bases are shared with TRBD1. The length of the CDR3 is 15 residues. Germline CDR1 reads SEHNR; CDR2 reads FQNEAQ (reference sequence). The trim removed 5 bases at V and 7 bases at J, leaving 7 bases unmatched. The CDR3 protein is CASSQGQGNNSPLHF. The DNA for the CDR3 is TGTGCCAGCAGCCAAGGACAGGGAAACAATTCACCCCTCCACTTT. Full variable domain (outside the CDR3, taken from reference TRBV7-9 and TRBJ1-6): DTGVSQNPRHKITKRGQNVTFRCDPISEHNRLYWYRQTLGQGPEFLTYFQNEAQLEKSRLLSDRFSAERPKGSFSTLEIQRTEQGDSAMYLCASSQGQGNNSPLHFGNGTRLTVT.

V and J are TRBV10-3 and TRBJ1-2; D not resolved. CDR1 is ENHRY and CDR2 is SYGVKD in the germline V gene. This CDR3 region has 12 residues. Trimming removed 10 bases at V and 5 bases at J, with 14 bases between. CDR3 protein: CASTETAYGYTF. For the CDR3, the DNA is TGTGCCAGTACGGAGACCGCGTATGGCTACACCTTC.

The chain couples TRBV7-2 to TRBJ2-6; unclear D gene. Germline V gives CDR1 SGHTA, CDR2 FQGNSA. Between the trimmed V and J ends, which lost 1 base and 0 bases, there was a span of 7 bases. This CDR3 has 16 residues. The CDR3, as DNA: TGTGCCAGCAGCTTAGGGGCTCTCTCTGGGGCCAACGTCCTGACTTTC. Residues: CASSLGALSGANVLTF.

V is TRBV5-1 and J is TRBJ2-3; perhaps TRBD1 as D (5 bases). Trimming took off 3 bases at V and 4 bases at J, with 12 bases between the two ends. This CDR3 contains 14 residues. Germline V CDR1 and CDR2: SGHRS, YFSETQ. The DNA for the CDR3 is TGCGCCAGCAGCTCCGGTGCAGGGTCAGATACGCAGTATTTT. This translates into CASSSGAGSDTQYF.

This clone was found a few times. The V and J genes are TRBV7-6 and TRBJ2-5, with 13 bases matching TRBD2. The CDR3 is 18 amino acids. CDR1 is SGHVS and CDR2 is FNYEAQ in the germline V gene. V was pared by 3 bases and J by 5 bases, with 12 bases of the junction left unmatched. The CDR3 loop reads CASSLPSTSGRSRETQYF. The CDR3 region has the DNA TGTGCCAGCAGCTTGCCCTCGACTAGCGGGAGGTCGAGGGAGACCCAGTACTTC.

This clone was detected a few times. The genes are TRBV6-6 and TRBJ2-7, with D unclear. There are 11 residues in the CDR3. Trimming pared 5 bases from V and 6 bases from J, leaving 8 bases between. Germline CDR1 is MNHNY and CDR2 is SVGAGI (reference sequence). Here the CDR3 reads CASSEPFEQYF. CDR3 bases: TGTGCCAGCAGTGAGCCTTTCGAGCAGTACTTC.

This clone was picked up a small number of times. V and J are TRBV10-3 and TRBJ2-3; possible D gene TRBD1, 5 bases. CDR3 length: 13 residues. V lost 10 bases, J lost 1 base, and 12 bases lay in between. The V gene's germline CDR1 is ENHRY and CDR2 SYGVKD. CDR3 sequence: CASHRSGTDTQYF. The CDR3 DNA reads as TGTGCCAGCCACAGGTCCGGCACAGATACGCAGTATTTT.

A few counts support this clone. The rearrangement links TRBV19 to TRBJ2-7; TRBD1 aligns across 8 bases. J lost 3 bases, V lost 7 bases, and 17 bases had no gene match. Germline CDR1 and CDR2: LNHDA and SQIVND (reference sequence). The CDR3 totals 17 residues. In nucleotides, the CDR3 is TGTGCCAGTAATACTCGGACAGGGAAGGCCATTAACTACGAGCAGTACTTC. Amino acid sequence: CASNTRTGKAINYEQYF.

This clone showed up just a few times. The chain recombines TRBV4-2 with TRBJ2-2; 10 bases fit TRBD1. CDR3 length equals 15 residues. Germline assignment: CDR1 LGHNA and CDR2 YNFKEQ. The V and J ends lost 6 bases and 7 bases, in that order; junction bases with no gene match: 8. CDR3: CASRPPGQGNGELFF. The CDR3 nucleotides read TGTGCCAGCAGGCCCCCGGGACAGGGGAACGGGGAGCTGTTTTTT.

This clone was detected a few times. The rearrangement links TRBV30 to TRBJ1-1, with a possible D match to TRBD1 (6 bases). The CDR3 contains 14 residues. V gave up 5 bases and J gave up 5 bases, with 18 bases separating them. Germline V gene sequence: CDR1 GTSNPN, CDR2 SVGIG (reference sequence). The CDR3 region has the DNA TGTGCCTGGGAAGAACAGGGAGTTGGAACTGAAGCTTTCTTT. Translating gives CAWEEQGVGTEAFF. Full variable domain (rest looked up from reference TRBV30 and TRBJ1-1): SQTIHQWPATLVQPVGSPLSLECTVEGTSNPNLYWYRQAAGRGLQLLFYSVGIGQISSEVPQNLSASRPQDRQFILSSKKLLLSDSGFYLCAWEEQGVGTEAFFGQGTRLTVV.

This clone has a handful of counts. The CDR3 here is CASSQMREQFF. CDR3 in DNA: TGTGCCAGCAGCCAAATGCGTGAGCAGTTCTTC. The chain recombines TRBV14 with TRBJ2-1, with D unresolved. Germline-derived CDR1 and CDR2 are SGHDN and FVKESK. V shed 2 bases and J shed 9 bases, with 5 bases lying between them. The CDR3 loop spans 11 amino acids.

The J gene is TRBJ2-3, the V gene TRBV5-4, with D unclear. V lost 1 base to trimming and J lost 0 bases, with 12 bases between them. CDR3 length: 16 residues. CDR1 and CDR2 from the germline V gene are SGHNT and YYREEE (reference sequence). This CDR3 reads CASSLLSRTSTDTQYF. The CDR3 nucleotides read TGTGCCAGCAGCTTGTTATCGAGAACCAGCACAGATACGCAGTATTTT. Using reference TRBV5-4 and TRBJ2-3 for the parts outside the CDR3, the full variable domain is ETGVTQSPTHLIKTRGQQVTLRCSSQSGHNTVSWYQQALGQGPQFIFQYYREEENGRGNFPPRFSGLQFPNYSSELNVNALELDDSALYLCASSLLSRTSTDTQYFGPGTRLTVL.

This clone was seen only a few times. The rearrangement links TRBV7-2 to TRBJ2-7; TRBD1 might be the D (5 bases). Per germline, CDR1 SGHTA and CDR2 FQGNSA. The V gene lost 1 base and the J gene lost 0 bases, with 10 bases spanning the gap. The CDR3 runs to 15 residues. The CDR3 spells CASSLDRMDSYEQYF. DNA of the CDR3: TGTGCCAGCAGCTTAGACAGGATGGACTCCTACGAGCAGTACTTC.